This T cell receptor (beta chain) derives from a study of blood T cells in healthy people across ages. The study recruited healthy Caucasian donors from Russia who were aged roughly 6 to 95. The germline V gene encodes CDR1 MGHDK and CDR2 SYGVNS. Trimming removed 3 bases at V and 3 bases at J, with 8 bases between. This CDR3 region has 13 residues. PCR was performed a second time for about 7 to 12 cycles using a sample-barcoded 5' primer and a J-beta primer mix. One entry per CDR3 protein results from TCRdb running MiXCR on the 5' RACE reads. The sample has some 320,000 distinct CDR3 sequences; around 30% are singletons.

This sequence originates from a woman in her sixties or seventies in good health. V gene TRBV25-1 combines with J gene TRBJ1-1; D ambiguous. Sequences were obtained from blood. The CDR3 DNA follows: TGTGCCAGCAGTGACCCATCGGACACTGAAGCTTTCTTT. This codes for CASSDPSDTEAFF.